The sample holds many counts of the clone carrying this TCR beta chain. Its target is not known. The data originate from a study of neurological immune-mediated disorders. Findings and caveats of the study: The level of TCR clonal expansion was highest in patients with HTLV-1-associated myelopathy and lowest in multiple sclerosis, where it fell below the level seen in healthy controls.

Synthesis of cDNA was performed by 5'RACE using 10-nucleotide random UMIs. Every sequencing run returned over 190 million TCR-beta sequences, which were derived from 15-18 subjects. MiXCR, applied by TCRdb to the 5' RACE reads, yields one record per CDR3 protein. The sample consists of about 66,000 distinct CDR3 sequences, under 5% of them appearing once. Unsorted libraries were generated from 2 million PBMCs held at -80 degrees C. Germline CDR1 ENHRY, CDR2 SYGVKD. Deletions cut 4 bases from V and 4 bases from J, with 14 bases between. There are 14 residues in the CDR3. The source of this sequence is a young man with multiple sclerosis. Material for sequencing was PBMCs. The rearrangement links TRBV10-3 to TRBJ2-7, with D possibly being TRBD1 or TRBD2 (5 bases each). The CDR3 DNA reads as TGTGCCATCAGTGGGGGACGCGGGTTGTACGAGCAGTACTTC. This gives the protein CAISGGRGLYEQYF.